These 20 T cell receptor beta chains originate from one sample sequenced in a study of blood T cell repertoires in COVID-19. Data came from immunoSEQ multiplex PCR; TCRdb stores just in-frame clones and leaves some out. The sample consists of around 200,000 clones, about four fifths of them appearing once. Sequencing used peripheral blood. These receptors were collected from a woman aged 40 to 50 with acute or convalescent COVID-19.

The rearrangement uses TRBV12-3 or TRBV12-4 and TRBJ2-1, with D hard to call. This CDR3 region has 10 residues. The V end lost 5 bases, the J end lost 8 bases, and 4 bases lay between the germline ends. The CDR3 protein is CASSLYEQFF. The CDR3 coding sequence is TGTGCCAGCAGTCTCTATGAGCAGTTCTTC.

The chain links TRBV3-1 (or the pseudogene TRBV3-2) to TRBJ2-7; D is unresolved. Trimming removed 4 bases at V and 6 bases at J, with 13 bases between. The CDR3 contains 13 residues. CDR1 is LGHDT and CDR2 is YNNKEL in the germline V gene (reference sequence). CDR3 coding DNA: TGTGCCAGCAGCCTTCACCACTTAGCCGAGCAGTACTTC. It codes for CASSLHHLAEQYF.

The CDR3 DNA reads as TGTGCCAGCAGTTTACTGGCTCTGAATGAAAAACTGTTTTTT. Residues: CASSLLALNEKLFF. The chain couples TRBV28 to TRBJ1-4; D is unclear. CDR1 is MDHEN, CDR2 SYDVKM, per germline. The CDR3 consists of 14 residues. The V end was cut by 2 bases, the J end by 5 bases, with 9 bases between.

The chain combines TRBV6-5 with TRBJ1-5, with TRBD1 identical over 8 bases. J was trimmed by 5 bases and V by 6 bases; bases with no gene match: 9. The CDR3 contains 15 residues. The V gene's germline CDR1 is MNHEY and CDR2 SVGAGI. The CDR3, as DNA: TGTGCCAGCAGCAATCTTGGCAGGGGGCATCAGCCCCAGCATTTT. Amino acids: CASSNLGRGHQPQHF.

The chain uses TRBV9 and TRBJ1-2; 10 bases agree with TRBD1. This CDR3 contains 16 residues. Germline loops: CDR1 SGDLS, CDR2 YYNGEE. V was pared by 4 bases and J by 5 bases, with 11 bases of the junction left unmatched. The CDR3 sequence is CASSSTGGTSLYGYTF. CDR3 DNA sequence: TGTGCCAGCAGCTCGACAGGGGGCACCTCGCTTTATGGCTACACCTTC.

The rearrangement links TRBV7-9 to TRBJ1-4; tentatively, D is TRBD1 (5 bases). This CDR3 region has 15 residues. Trimming took off 1 base at V and 3 bases at J, with 9 bases between the two ends. The germline V gene has CDR1 SEHNR and CDR2 FQNEAQ (reference sequence). CDR3 loop: CASSLVGVANEKLFF. In nucleotides, the CDR3 is TGTGCCAGCAGCTTAGTAGGGGTTGCTAATGAAAAACTGTTTTTT.

The genes are TRBV27 and TRBJ2-1, with 9 bases aligning to TRBD1. The CDR3 loop spans 14 amino acids. The germline CDR1 and CDR2 sequences are MNHEY and SMNVEV (reference sequence). V shed 6 bases and J 3 bases; nucleotides not matched to a gene: 3. The CDR3 DNA reads as TGTGCCAGCAGCGGACAGGGGCGCTACAATGAGCAGTTCTTC. As protein: CASSGQGRYNEQFF.

The chain couples TRBV7-3 to TRBJ2-2, with 8 bases that match TRBD2. Looked up from germline, CDR1 is SGHTA and CDR2 is FQGTGA. V was pared by 6 bases and J by 1 base, with 7 bases of the junction left unmatched. The CDR3 runs to 16 residues. CDR3 bases: TGTGCCAGCAGTAAGAGAGCGGGGGTGAACACCGGGGAGCTGTTTTTT. Translating it yields CASSKRAGVNTGELFF.

The CDR3 spells CATSAGWGTDTQYF. CDR3 nucleotides: TGTGCCACCAGCGCGGGGTGGGGCACAGATACGCAGTATTTT. This rearrangement joins TRBV15 to TRBJ2-3; weak D call: TRBD2 (6 bases). Trimming pared 5 bases from V and 1 base from J, leaving 10 bases between. This CDR3 region has 14 residues. Looked up from germline, CDR1 is LNHNV and CDR2 is YYDKDF (reference sequence).

The chain has TRBV2 and TRBJ1-6; D may be TRBD1 (6 bases). The V gene lost 5 bases and the J gene lost 10 bases, with 9 bases spanning the gap. The CDR3 spans 12 residues. Germline V gene data show CDR1 as SNHLY and CDR2 as FYNNEI. CDR3: CASSLQGSPLHF. In DNA, the CDR3 is TGTGCCAGCAGTTTACAGGGATCACCCCTCCACTTT.

This chain joins TRBV7-9 and TRBJ1-1; D possibly corresponds to TRBD1 (5 bases). CDR1 SEHNR and CDR2 FQNEAQ come from the germline V gene (reference sequence). V was clipped by 5 bases and J by 8 bases, with 12 bases between them. The CDR3 spans 12 residues. CDR3: CASSEQESEAFF. In nucleotides, the CDR3 is TGTGCCAGCAGCGAACAGGAATCCGAAGCTTTCTTT.

This rearrangement joins TRBV29-1 to TRBJ1-1; D gene uncertain. The length of the CDR3 is 13 residues. The germline V gene has CDR1 SQVTM and CDR2 ANQGSEA. V was pared by 4 bases and J by 4 bases, with 13 bases between. This CDR3 is CSVVRDVGTEAFF. The CDR3 DNA is TGCAGCGTTGTGAGGGATGTGGGCACTGAAGCTTTCTTT. The whole variable domain, filled in from reference TRBV29-1 and TRBJ1-1, reads SAVISQKPSRDICQRGTSLTIQCQVDSQVTMMFWYRQQPGQSLTLIATANQGSEATYESGFVIDKFPISRPNLTFSTLTVSNMSPEDSSIYLCSVVRDVGTEAFFGQGTRLTVV.

The chain is built from TRBV2 and TRBJ2-7; 11 bases map to TRBD2. The germline V gene has CDR1 SNHLY and CDR2 FYNNEI. Trimming at V came to 6 bases and at J to 5 bases, leaving 6 bases not matched to a gene. The CDR3 has 14 amino acids. CDR3 nucleotide sequence: TGTGCCAGCAGGAACTTAGCGGGAGGGGACGAGCAGTACTTC. This translates into CASRNLAGGDEQYF. The full variable domain, rest sourced from reference TRBV2 and TRBJ2-7, is EPEVTQTPSHQVTQMGQEVILRCVPISNHLYFYWYRQILGQKVEFLVSFYNNEISEKSEIFDDQFSVERPDGSNFTLKIRSTKLEDSAMYFCASRNLAGGDEQYFGPGTRLTVT.

This clone was seen just once. The genes are TRBV4-1 and TRBJ1-5; D is undetermined. Between the trimmed V and J ends, which lost 0 bases and 5 bases, there was a span of 8 bases. Germline V gene data show CDR1 as MGHRA and CDR2 as YSYEKL. CDR3 size: 14 residues. In nucleotides, the CDR3 is TGCGCCAGCAGCCAAGACTTCGAGGATCAGCCCCAGCATTTT. Its translation: CASSQDFEDQPQHF.

The sample holds one count of this clone. The rearrangement joins TRBV5-1 to TRBJ2-1; D is unclear. Germline lookup yields CDR1 SGHRS and CDR2 YFSETQ. Deletions cut 4 bases from V and 6 bases from J, with 14 bases between. The CDR3 has 14 amino acids. The CDR3 DNA follows: TGCGCCAGCAGCCGGATAGCCCCTCCCAATGAGCAGTTCTTC. Its translation is CASSRIAPPNEQFF.

The chain recombines TRBV6-6 with TRBJ2-5; 13 nucleotides line up with TRBD2. This CDR3 comprises 15 residues. The germline CDR1 and CDR2 sequences are MNHNY and SVGAGI (reference sequence). V dropped 4 bases and J dropped 3; count of bases not matched to a gene: 2. The CDR3 loop reads CASSSGTSGEETQYF. The CDR3 DNA reads TGTGCCAGCAGTTCCGGGACTAGCGGGGAAGAGACCCAGTACTTC.

This chain joins TRBV6-5 and TRBJ2-1; perhaps TRBD2 as D (6 bases). The ends were cut back, 0 bases at V and 9 bases at J, with 15 bases in the middle. Germline V CDR1 and CDR2: MNHEY, SVGAGI. The CDR3 is 15 amino acids. CDR3 sequence: CASSYSPMGGFEQFF. In DNA form, the CDR3 reads TGTGCCAGCAGTTACTCGCCTATGGGAGGTTTTGAGCAGTTCTTC.

CDR3 DNA: TGTGCCAGCCAACCTAGCGGGAGAATAAATGAGCAGTTCTTC. This sequence encodes CASQPSGRINEQFF. The genes are TRBV6-5 and TRBJ2-1; 10 bases align to TRBD2. Germline V gene data show CDR1 as MNHEY and CDR2 as SVGAGI. The CDR3 is made up of 14 amino acids. With 8 bases clipped from V and 7 bases from J, the junction kept 8 bases outside the gene matches.

The chain carries TRBV24-1 and TRBJ2-3; a possible D gene is TRBD2 (5 bases). Trimming took 5 bases from V and 6 from J, leaving 8 bases between them. Germline-derived CDR1 and CDR2 are KGHDR and SFDVKD. This CDR3 comprises 12 residues. As DNA, the CDR3 is TGTGCCACCAGTGGGGAGACGGATACGCAGTATTTT. This sequence encodes CATSGETDTQYF.

The genes are TRBV27 and TRBJ2-1; TRBD2 agrees at 12 bases. V lost 5 bases, J lost 5 bases, and 4 bases stayed unmatched. The CDR3 runs to 15 residues. The germline V gene encodes CDR1 MNHEY and CDR2 SMNVEV (reference sequence). The DNA of the CDR3 is TGTGCCAGCAGTCAGACTAGCGGGAGAGACAATGAGCAGTTCTTC. This sequence encodes CASSQTSGRDNEQFF.